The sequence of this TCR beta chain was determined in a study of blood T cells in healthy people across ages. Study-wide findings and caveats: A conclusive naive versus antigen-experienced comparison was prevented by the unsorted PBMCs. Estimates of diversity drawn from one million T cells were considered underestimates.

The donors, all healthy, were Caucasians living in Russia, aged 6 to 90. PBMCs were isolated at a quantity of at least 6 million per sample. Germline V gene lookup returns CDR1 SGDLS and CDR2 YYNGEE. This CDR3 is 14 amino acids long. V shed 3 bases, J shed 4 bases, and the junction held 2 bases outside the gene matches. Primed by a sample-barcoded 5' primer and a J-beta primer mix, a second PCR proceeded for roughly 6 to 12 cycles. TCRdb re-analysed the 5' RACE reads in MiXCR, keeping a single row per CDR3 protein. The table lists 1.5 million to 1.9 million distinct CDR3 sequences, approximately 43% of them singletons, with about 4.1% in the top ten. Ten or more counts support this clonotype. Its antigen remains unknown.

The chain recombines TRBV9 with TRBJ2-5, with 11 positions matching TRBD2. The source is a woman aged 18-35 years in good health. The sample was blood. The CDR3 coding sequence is TGTGCCAGCAGCGCGGGGACTAGCGGAGAGACCCAGTACTTC. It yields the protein CASSAGTSGETQYF.